Following are 18 T cell receptor beta chains from one sample sequenced in a study of blood T cells in healthy people across ages. A second PCR, run for about 7 to 12 cycles, used a sample-barcoded 5' primer plus a J-beta primer mix. Via MiXCR, TCRdb re-called the 5' RACE reads, giving one row per CDR3 protein. This sample has fewer than 750,000 distinct CDR3 sequences, with around half found just once. Sequencing input: blood. The receptor source for this set is a man aged 80 or over in good health.

V gene TRBV12-3 or TRBV12-4 combines with J gene TRBJ1-4; a possible D gene is TRBD1 (6 bases). This CDR3 comprises 14 residues. The V and J ends lost 10 bases and 7 bases respectively, with 19 bases between them. CDR3 sequence (DNA): TGTGCCACCCTCCCCCGGGGGCGGGGTGAAAAACTGTTTTTT. It is translated as CATLPRGRGEKLFF.

The chain couples TRBV10-3 to TRBJ2-2, with D unclear. The CDR3 runs 15 residues. Between the trimmed V and J ends, which lost 3 bases and 0 bases, there was a span of 8 bases. Germline lookup yields CDR1 ENHRY and CDR2 SYGVKD. Written as DNA, the CDR3 is TGTGCCATCAGTGACTTTGGGACGAACACCGGGGAGCTGTTTTTT. This gives the protein CAISDFGTNTGELFF.

This chain joins TRBV6-5 and TRBJ2-1; TRBD1 aligns across 7 bases. The germline gives CDR1 MNHEY, CDR2 SVGAGI. The CDR3 is made up of 16 amino acids. With V trimmed by 4 bases and J by 13 bases, 19 bases remained unmatched. In DNA form, the CDR3 reads TGTGCCAGCAGTTTATCCGGGACAGACTTAGGGGAGACCCAGTTCTTC. It specifies CASSLSGTDLGETQFF.

The V gene is TRBV12-5, the J gene TRBJ2-3, with 7 bases lining up with TRBD2. The trim removed 1 base at V and 6 bases at J, leaving 7 bases unmatched. This CDR3 comprises 15 residues. CDR1 and CDR2 from the germline V gene are LGHNT and FRNRAP. The CDR3 nucleotides are TGTGCTAGTGGTTTGGGGCGAACTAGCGCGGATACGCAGTATTTT. Its protein product is CASGLGRTSADTQYF.

The rearrangement uses TRBV6-5 and TRBJ2-7, with 8 nucleotides matching TRBD2. The germline V gene encodes CDR1 MNHEY and CDR2 SVGAGI. The V segment lost 1 base and the J segment 2 bases; nucleotides outside the gene matches: 1. The CDR3 consists of 14 residues. In DNA, the CDR3 is TGTGCCAGCAGTTACTACGGGAGGGCCTACGAGCAGTACTTC. Translation: CASSYYGRAYEQYF.

In its sample, this clonotype was seen a few times. One end of the junction does not line up with germline, which may come from a read error. In DNA form, the CDR3 reads TGTGCCAGCACCTTCACAGGGGTCCAAGGGACCCAGTACTTC. Translation gives CASTFTGVQGTQYF. The rearrangement joins TRBV6-2 or TRBV6-3 to TRBJ2-5; 7 bases are a match to TRBD1. In germline, CDR1 is MNHEY, CDR2 SVGEGT. The CDR3 loop spans 14 amino acids.

This clonotype was seen more than once but under ten times. The chain has TRBV4-3 and TRBJ1-4, with D possibly matching TRBD1 (6 bases). The CDR3 covers 16 residues. CDR1 and CDR2 from the germline V gene are LGHNA and YSLEER. Trimming pared 0 bases from V and 7 bases from J, leaving 15 bases between. The CDR3 region has the DNA TGCGCCAGCAGCCAAGATATGGGGGGCTTCCCTGAAAAACTGTTTTTT. Translated: CASSQDMGGFPEKLFF.

The sample holds a few counts of this clonotype. V usage is TRBV7-2 and J usage is TRBJ2-3, with D possibly TRBD2 on 5 matching bases. The ends were cut back, 1 base at V and 0 bases at J, with 17 bases in the middle. Germline V gives CDR1 SGHTA, CDR2 FQGNSA. This CDR3 comprises 18 residues. In DNA form, the CDR3 reads TGTGCCAGCAGCTTAGTTTATTCGGGTCGGACTAGCACAGATACGCAGTATTTT. This codes for CASSLVYSGRTSTDTQYF.

A remark on this clonotype: The junction departs from the called germline gene at one end, perhaps through a read error. The chain carries TRBV5-1 and TRBJ1-6; the match to TRBD1 covers 9 bases. This CDR3 has 15 amino acids. Germline V gives CDR1 SGHRS, CDR2 YFSETQ. The CDR3 coding sequence is TGCGCCAGCAGCACCGGGACAGGGCCCAATTTACCCCTCCACTTT. Its protein product is CASSTGTGPNLPLHF.

This clonotype appeared a few times. The chain's CDR3 is CASSLAHGGGGYTF. Written as DNA, the CDR3 is TGTGCCAGCAGCTTAGCGCACGGGGGTGGTGGCTACACCTTC. The gene calls are TRBV7-2 and TRBJ1-2; TRBD1 might be the D (5 bases). The CDR3 is 14 residues long. Germline loops: CDR1 SGHTA, CDR2 FQGNSA. The V end was cut by 0 bases, the J end by 7 bases, with 12 bases between.

The gene calls are TRBV10-3 and TRBJ2-1; weak D call: TRBD2 (5 bases). CDR3 size: 12 residues. Trimming removed 5 bases at V and 8 bases at J, with 10 bases between. Germline lookup yields CDR1 ENHRY and CDR2 SYGVKD. The CDR3 region is CAISWTEDEQFF. Written as DNA, the CDR3 is TGTGCCATCAGTTGGACGGAGGATGAGCAGTTCTTC.

This clonotype was detected a few times. V gene TRBV7-9 combines with J gene TRBJ2-1, with 13 bases lining up with TRBD2. V lost 2 bases, J lost 0 bases, and 13 bases stayed unmatched. Germline V gene data show CDR1 as SEHNR and CDR2 as FQNEAQ (reference sequence). CDR3 length equals 21 residues. The CDR3 protein is CASSLLLAGGYPIYSYNEQFF. The CDR3 DNA is TGTGCCAGCAGCTTATTACTAGCGGGAGGGTACCCTATATACTCCTACAATGAGCAGTTCTTC.

The chain is built from TRBV7-9 and TRBJ1-1, with TRBD1 as a possible D gene (6 bases). The CDR3 is 16 residues long. Germline CDR1 SEHNR, CDR2 FQNEAQ (reference sequence). The V end was cut by 7 bases, the J end by 1 base, with 19 bases between. The CDR3 protein is CASNLVGGGRNTEAFF. DNA for the CDR3: TGTGCCAGCAACCTGGTGGGAGGGGGGCGGAACACTGAAGCTTTCTTT.

At least ten counts were recorded for this clonotype. The V call is TRBV6-5, the J call TRBJ2-5; TRBD2 matches at 10 bases. The length of the CDR3 is 19 residues. Germline CDR1 MNHEY, CDR2 SVGAGI. The junction had 12 bases not matched to a gene; V was cut back by 0 bases and J by 2 bases. The CDR3 sequence is CASSYSLAGVLLSQETQYF. CDR3 bases: TGTGCCAGCAGTTACTCGCTAGCGGGAGTACTTCTATCTCAAGAGACCCAGTACTTC.

As concerns this clonotype: An end of the junction differs from the germline gene, which may be a read error. This rearrangement joins TRBV5-1 to TRBJ2-1, with TRBD1 as a possible D gene (5 bases). Looked up from germline, CDR1 is SGHRS and CDR2 is YFSETQ. This CDR3 has 15 residues. The CDR3 is CASSQNTATDNERFF. CDR3 sequence (DNA): TGCGCCAGCAGCCAAAATACAGCAACGGACAATGAGCGGTTCTTC.

This clonotype was seen more than once but under ten times. The rearrangement links TRBV7-3 to TRBJ2-3; 12 bases fit TRBD2. The CDR3 runs 16 residues. Germline lookup yields CDR1 SGHTA and CDR2 FQGTGA. Trimming took 5 bases from V and 4 from J; bases not matched to a gene: 7. The CDR3 region is CASSPRTSGNADTQYF. The CDR3 nucleotides are TGTGCCAGCAGCCCCCGGACTAGCGGGAACGCAGATACGCAGTATTTT.

This chain joins TRBV3-1 and TRBJ2-3; 12 bases agree with TRBD2. The trim removed 4 bases at V and 4 bases at J, leaving 6 bases unmatched. Looked up from germline, CDR1 is LGHDT and CDR2 is YNNKEL (reference sequence). The CDR3 contains 16 residues. The CDR3 DNA sequence: TGTGCCAGCAGCCGGCAGACTAGCGGGAGACCAGATACGCAGTATTTT. It codes for CASSRQTSGRPDTQYF.

This clonotype was counted a few times. The genes are TRBV7-2 and TRBJ2-7; 8 nucleotides match TRBD1. Per germline, CDR1 SGHTA and CDR2 FQGNSA. The CDR3 extends over 14 amino acids. V shed 5 bases and J 4 bases; nucleotides not matched to a gene: 7. The CDR3 coding sequence is TGTGCCAGCAGCGCGGACAGGGTTAGGTACGAGCAGTACTTC. The encoded protein is CASSADRVRYEQYF. The variable domain in full, completed from reference TRBV7-2 and TRBJ2-7, reads GAGVSQSPSNKVTEKGKDVELRCDPISGHTALYWYRQSLGQGLEFLIYFQGNSAPDKSGLPSDRFSAERTGGSVSTLTIQRTQQEDSAVYLCASSADRVRYEQYFGPGTRLTVT.